This T cell receptor beta chain was obtained from a study of blood T cell repertoires in COVID-19. Study in general: Acute and convalescent COVID-19 specimens originated in the United States, Italy and Spain. T cells, B-cell-depleted T cells, or PBMCs provided the cDNA or gDNA that served as material.

Per the original methods: The assay estimated nucleated cells by amplifying reference gene primers. Repertoires were generated with immunoSEQ multiplex PCR, while TCRdb's copy carries only in-frame clones and drops some. V, J and clone size derive from that table, while D and trimming were established from the DNA sequence. The sample carries about 160,000 clones, about 82% recorded once. Trimming left V 0 bases short and J 2 bases short, with 11 bases between. The length of the CDR3 is 15 residues. Germline loops: CDR1 LGHNA, CDR2 YSLEER. The chain carries TRBV4-3 and TRBJ2-7; the D gene is possibly TRBD1 (6 bases). The sequence came from a man in his fifties with active or convalescent COVID-19. The sequenced material came from peripheral blood. CDR3 DNA: TGCGCCAGCAGCCAAGATTGGGGGCAGCCCTACGAGCAGTACTTC. The encoded protein is CASSQDWGQPYEQYF.